Listed below are T cell receptor beta chains from one sample, sequenced in a study of blood T cell repertoires in COVID-19. Generated by immunoSEQ multiplex PCR, the TCRdb table keeps only in-frame clones and is missing some. The sample contains more than 150,000 clones, around 83% of which appear only once. The sequenced sample consisted of peripheral blood. The receptors here all came from a woman aged 40 to 50 with acute or convalescent COVID-19. Each CDR3 is given with its conserved first and last residue. The D gene is left open where the match is weak. Clone size is stated in some rows and not others, as once, few, many or a class when expanded.

v_gene	d_gene	j_gene	abundance	CDR3aa	CDR3nt
TRBV27	TRBD1	TRBJ2-2	.	CASSYGGQGSGGELFF	TGTGCCAGCAGTTACGGGGGACAGGGTTCCGGCGGGGAGCTGTTTTTT
TRBV10-2	TRBD1	TRBJ2-7	.	CASTTGGRGYEQYF	TGCGCCAGCACTACAGGGGGCCGGGGATACGAGCAGTACTTC
TRBV18	TRBD1	TRBJ2-3	.	CASKPGTGTQYF	TGTGCCAGCAAACCTGGGACAGGGACGCAGTATTTT
TRBV24-1	.	TRBJ2-1	.	CATSDSLAEQFF	TGTGCCACCAGTGATTCGCTAGCTGAGCAGTTCTTC
TRBV5-1	TRBD1	TRBJ2-5	.	CASSLTGGGETQYF	TGCGCCAGCAGCTTGACAGGGGGCGGAGAGACCCAGTACTTC
TRBV7-9	.	TRBJ1-4	once	CASSPLGGKLFF	TGTGCCAGCAGCCCCTTAGGGGGAAAACTGTTTTTT
TRBV27	.	TRBJ2-3	once	CATGGSSATDTQYF	TGTGCCACCGGAGGGTCTAGTGCAACAGATACGCAGTATTTT
TRBV5-4	TRBD1	TRBJ2-7	few	CASSFRTGVEQYF	TGTGCCAGCAGTTTTAGGACAGGGGTCGAGCAGTACTTC
TRBV9	.	TRBJ2-7	.	CASSPRDGTGSSYEQYF	TGTGCCAGCAGCCCCCGTGATGGCACAGGCAGCTCCTACGAGCAGTACTTC
TRBV7-7	TRBD1	TRBJ2-5	.	CASSLGPDRAQETQYF	TGTGCCAGCAGCTTAGGTCCGGACAGGGCCCAAGAGACCCAGTACTTC
TRBV7-8	.	TRBJ1-6	.	CASSPRGFNSPLHF	TGTGCCAGCAGCCCAAGGGGGTTTAATTCACCCCTCCACTTT
TRBV6-5	TRBD2	TRBJ2-7	.	CASSFRTSGTYEQYF	TGTGCCAGCAGTTTCCGGACTAGCGGAACCTACGAGCAGTACTTC
TRBV5-6	TRBD1	TRBJ1-2	few	CASSRYRGGGYTF	TGTGCCAGCAGCCGCTACAGGGGCGGGGGCTACACCTTC
TRBV4-1	.	TRBJ2-3	.	CASSQETRADTQYF	TGCGCCAGCAGCCAAGAAACTCGCGCAGATACGCAGTATTTT
TRBV3-1/TRBV3-2	.	TRBJ1-5	.	CASSQVPTNQPQHF	TGTGCCAGCAGCCAAGTCCCAACAAATCAGCCCCAGCATTTT
TRBV24-1	.	TRBJ2-1	.	CATSGYLGGETYNEQFF	TGTGCCACCAGTGGGTACCTAGGAGGAGAAACCTACAATGAGCAGTTCTTC
TRBV12-3/TRBV12-4	.	TRBJ2-3	.	CASSFGSRTQYF	TGTGCCAGCAGTTTTGGCTCGAGGACGCAGTATTTT
TRBV6-1	.	TRBJ1-6	.	CASSEWKGGNSPLHF	TGTGCCAGCAGTGAATGGAAAGGGGGAAATTCACCCCTCCACTTT
TRBV3-1/TRBV3-2	.	TRBJ2-7	many	CASSRDFYEQYF	TGTGCCAGCAGCCGGGACTTCTACGAGCAGTACTTC
TRBV5-4	TRBD1	TRBJ2-7	once	CASSLDQGAHEQYF	TGTGCCAGCAGCTTGGATCAGGGGGCTCACGAGCAGTACTTC
TRBV28	.	TRBJ1-2	.	CASSLEAAEGNYGYTF	TGTGCCAGCAGTTTAGAGGCGGCCGAGGGTAACTATGGCTACACCTTC
TRBV7-6	TRBD1	TRBJ2-5	once	CASSRTGETQYF	TGTGCCAGCAGCAGGACAGGAGAGACCCAGTACTTC
TRBV6-5	.	TRBJ2-2	.	CASSLPTPTGELFF	TGTGCCAGCAGCCTACCCACCCCCACCGGGGAGCTGTTTTTT
TRBV5-1	.	TRBJ1-1	few	CASSLAETGRPVEAFF	TGCGCCAGCAGCTTGGCGGAGACAGGCCGACCCGTTGAAGCTTTCTTT
TRBV4-1	.	TRBJ1-2	.	CASSQDELRSDGYTF	TGCGCCAGCAGCCAAGATGAGCTCAGGTCGGATGGCTACACCTTC